Each of the 17 T cell receptor beta chains below was sequenced from the same sample in a study of T cell responses to AZD1222 COVID-19 vaccine. Here immunoSEQ multiplex PCR was the method, and the copy in TCRdb shows in-frame clones only, minus some. The sample shows 75,000 to 100,000 clones, almost 90% of them seen only once. Here the sequenced sample was peripheral blood, taken on day 0 of AZD1222 vaccination. These receptors were collected from an adult in good health.

The chain carries TRBV6-5 and TRBJ2-7, with D maybe TRBD1 (5 bases). The germline CDR1 and CDR2 sequences are MNHEY and SVGAGI. CDR3 length: 16 amino acids. Trimming cost V 2 bases and J 4 bases, with 18 bases left between them. CDR3 DNA: TGTGCCAGCAGTTACACCCTTCATGGGGCCTTATACGAGCAGTACTTC. Its translation is CASSYTLHGALYEQYF.

J is TRBJ2-3 and V is TRBV5-8, with D maybe TRBD2 (5 bases). The V and J ends lost 3 bases and 2 bases respectively, with 10 bases between them. The CDR3 has 14 amino acids. CDR1 SGHTS and CDR2 YDEGEE come from the germline V gene. CDR3 in amino acids: CASSSAGSTDTQYF. Here the CDR3 DNA reads TGTGCCAGCAGCTCCGCGGGTTCCACAGATACGCAGTATTTT.

This chain uses TRBV30 with TRBJ2-7; D remains unclear. V was cut by 3 bases and J by 3 bases, with 27 bases left in between. Germline V gene lookup returns CDR1 GTSNPN and CDR2 SVGIG (reference sequence). The length of the CDR3 is 18 residues. DNA for the CDR3: TGTGCCTGGAGGACACGAACATCGCGGTCTGGGTTTGGCTACGAGCAGTACTTC. Translation gives CAWRTRTSRSGFGYEQYF.

The J gene is TRBJ2-5, the V gene TRBV13, with TRBD2 matching over 7 bases. Germline-derived CDR1 and CDR2 are PRHDT and FYEKMQ (reference sequence). The V segment lost 0 bases and the J segment 4 bases; nucleotides outside the gene matches: 11. The CDR3 sequence is 17 residues long. The CDR3: CASSLGGGGSVRETQYF. CDR3 nucleotide sequence: TGTGCCAGCAGCTTAGGGGGTGGCGGGAGTGTCAGAGAGACCCAGTACTTC. The whole variable domain, remainder taken from reference TRBV13 and TRBJ2-5, is AAGVIQSPRHLIKEKRETATLKCYPIPRHDTVYWYQQGPGQDPQFLISFYEKMQSDKGSIPDRFSAQQFSDYHSELNMSSLELGDSALYFCASSLGGGGSVRETQYFGPGTRLLVL.

The chain joins TRBV5-4 to TRBJ2-7; TRBD2 might be the D (6 bases). V was trimmed by 0 bases and J by 0 bases, leaving 10 bases between them. CDR3 size: 15 residues. Germline V gene sequence: CDR1 SGHNT, CDR2 YYREEE (reference sequence). The CDR3 region is CASSLGSRDSYEQYF. The CDR3 DNA is TGTGCCAGCAGCTTGGGATCGCGGGACTCCTACGAGCAGTACTTC.

The V gene is TRBV13, the J gene TRBJ2-7, with D tentatively TRBD2 (5 bases). This CDR3 is 14 amino acids long. The V gene lost 5 bases and the J gene lost 0 bases, with 11 bases spanning the gap. Germline CDR1 is PRHDT and CDR2 is FYEKMQ (reference sequence). The CDR3 loop is CASSRRTVSYEQYF. CDR3 DNA sequence: TGTGCCAGCAGCAGAAGGACTGTCTCCTACGAGCAGTACTTC.

The table lists this clone with a count of one. V usage is TRBV7-9 and J usage is TRBJ2-7; D unclear. The CDR3 contains 12 residues. Trimming removed 1 base at V and 5 bases at J, with 6 bases between. From germline, CDR1 is SEHNR and CDR2 FQNEAQ (reference sequence). CDR3 residues: CASSLVANEQYF. CDR3 DNA: TGTGCCAGCAGCTTAGTGGCCAACGAGCAGTACTTC.

The chain carries TRBV7-9 and TRBJ2-1; D is unresolved. The CDR3 is 13 residues long. Per germline, CDR1 SEHNR and CDR2 FQNEAQ (reference sequence). Trimming pared 5 bases from V and 6 bases from J, leaving 11 bases between. In DNA, the CDR3 is TGTGCCAGCAGCCACTTCACGGTCAATGAGCAGTTCTTC. Translating gives CASSHFTVNEQFF.

In its sample, this clone was seen a few times. This chain joins TRBV29-1 and TRBJ2-1; D may be TRBD2 (5 bases). The CDR3 totals 16 residues. V lost 7 bases and J lost 4, with 23 bases in between. The germline V gene has CDR1 SQVTM and CDR2 ANQGSEA. The CDR3 protein is CSADLQSGWGYNEQFF. The CDR3 nucleotides are TGCAGCGCCGACCTCCAGAGCGGATGGGGATACAATGAGCAGTTCTTC.

The rearrangement links TRBV19 to TRBJ1-1; 8 nucleotides match TRBD1. Losses at the gene ends were 5 bases for V and 3 bases for J; bases not matched to a gene: 2. The CDR3 has 13 amino acids. The germline gives CDR1 LNHDA, CDR2 SQIVND (reference sequence). DNA of the CDR3: TGTGCCAGTAGTTCAGGGGGCTACACTGAAGCTTTCTTT. This sequence encodes CASSSGGYTEAFF.

The chain carries TRBV7-2 and TRBJ1-2, with D possibly TRBD1 on 6 matching bases. The V gene's germline CDR1 is SGHTA and CDR2 FQGNSA. V was cut by 5 bases and J by 0 bases, with 16 bases left in between. There are 16 residues in the CDR3. CDR3: CASSARTGQSNYGYTF. The CDR3 nucleotides are TGTGCCAGCAGCGCTCGCACAGGGCAGTCTAACTATGGCTACACCTTC.

The chain employs TRBV9 and TRBJ2-1; 8 nucleotides align to TRBD2. The J segment lost 6 bases and the V segment lost 0 bases, leaving 5 bases of the junction unmatched. The CDR3 consists of 15 residues. Per the germline V gene, CDR1 is SGDLS and CDR2 is YYNGEE. The DNA for the CDR3 is TGTGCCAGCAGCGTAGCGGTAGCGGGGCCCAATGAGCAGTTCTTC. Its translation: CASSVAVAGPNEQFF.

The chain recombines TRBV27 with TRBJ1-2; 10 bases agree with TRBD1. Trimming cost V 5 bases and J 4 bases; bases outside gene matches: 7. This CDR3 is 15 amino acids long. CDR1 is MNHEY, CDR2 SMNVEV, per germline (reference sequence). The DNA of the CDR3 is TGTGCCAGCAGTACCAGAGGACAGGGGGGCTATGGCTACACCTTC. It specifies CASSTRGQGGYGYTF.

The CDR3 here is CASSLRGTSGNTIYF. CDR3 DNA sequence: TGTGCCAGCAGTTTAAGGGGGACGTCTGGAAACACCATATATTTT. The V and J genes are TRBV28 and TRBJ1-3; tentative D call: TRBD1 (6 bases). V lost 2 bases, J lost 1 base, and 9 bases lay in between. The CDR3 is made up of 15 amino acids. The germline V gene has CDR1 MDHEN and CDR2 SYDVKM.

The chain combines TRBV14 with TRBJ2-3; D is possibly TRBD2 (5 bases). Deletions cut 1 base from V and 2 bases from J, with 10 bases between. Germline CDR1 and CDR2: SGHDN and FVKESK. This CDR3 has 15 amino acids. CDR3 amino acids: CASSQVRDATDTQYF. The CDR3 DNA follows: TGTGCCAGCAGCCAAGTGAGGGATGCCACAGATACGCAGTATTTT.

The rearrangement links TRBV24-1 to TRBJ2-5; 11 bases agree with TRBD1. Germline loops: CDR1 KGHDR, CDR2 SFDVKD. This CDR3 contains 16 residues. The V segment lost 1 base and the J segment 5 bases; nucleotides outside the gene matches: 5. CDR3 nucleotides: TGTGCCACCAGTGATTTCGGACAGGGGGCAGGGGAGACCCAGTACTTC. Translated: CATSDFGQGAGETQYF.

This chain links TRBV6-5 with TRBJ2-3, with D tentatively TRBD1 (6 bases). Trimming pared 8 bases from V and 1 base from J, leaving 16 bases between. CDR1 MNHEY and CDR2 SVGAGI come from the germline V gene. This CDR3 region has 15 residues. The CDR3 reads CASSAVGARTDTQYF. The CDR3 bases are TGTGCCAGCTCCGCCGTGGGGGCGCGCACAGATACGCAGTATTTT.